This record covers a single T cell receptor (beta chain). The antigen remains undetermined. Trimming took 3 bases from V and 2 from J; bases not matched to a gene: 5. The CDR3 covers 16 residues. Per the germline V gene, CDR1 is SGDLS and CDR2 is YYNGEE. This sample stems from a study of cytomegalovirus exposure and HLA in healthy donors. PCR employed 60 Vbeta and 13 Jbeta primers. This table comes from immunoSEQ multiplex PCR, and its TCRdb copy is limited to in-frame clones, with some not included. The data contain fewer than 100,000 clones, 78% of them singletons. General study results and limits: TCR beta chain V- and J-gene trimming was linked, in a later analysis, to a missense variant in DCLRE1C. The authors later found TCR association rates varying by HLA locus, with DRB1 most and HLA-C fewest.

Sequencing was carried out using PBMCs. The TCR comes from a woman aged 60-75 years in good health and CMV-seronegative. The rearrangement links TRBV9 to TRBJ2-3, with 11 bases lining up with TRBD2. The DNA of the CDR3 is TGTGCCAGCAGCGAGACGGGACTAGCGGTCACAGATACGCAGTATTTT. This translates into CASSETGLAVTDTQYF.